These T cell receptor beta chains were read from a single sample in a study of OX40 agonist ivuxolimab in advanced cancers. Assay used: immunoSEQ multiplex PCR; TCRdb lists only in-frame clones, some missing. The sample consists of around 47,000 clones, about 80% of them appearing once. This specimen was CD4+ or CD8+ T cells sorted from blood, taken in a trial of the OX40 agonist ivuxolimab. These receptors all come from an adult with an advanced solid tumor such as melanoma, head and neck, liver or kidney cancer. Each CDR3 is given without its conserved first and last residue. Fields, in order: J gene, clone size, V gene, CDR3 protein. Only some rows state a clone size, as once, few, many or a class for expanded clones.

j_gene: TRBJ1-6; abundance: .; v_gene: TRBV18; CDR3aa: ASSPGTGTSPLH
j_gene: TRBJ2-1; abundance: .; v_gene: TRBV20-1; CDR3aa: SALRYNEQF
j_gene: TRBJ2-1; abundance: .; v_gene: TRBV5-1; CDR3aa: ASSSDRVDEQF
j_gene: TRBJ2-5; abundance: .; v_gene: TRBV6-6; CDR3aa: ASSLDLQETQY
j_gene: TRBJ1-4; abundance: .; v_gene: TRBV19; CDR3aa: ASSIGDRVAEKLF
j_gene: TRBJ1-2; abundance: .; v_gene: TRBV18; CDR3aa: ASSPPSSADRGYGYT
j_gene: TRBJ1-4; abundance: .; v_gene: TRBV6-1; CDR3aa: ASSAGVAEIGEKLF
j_gene: TRBJ1-1; abundance: once; v_gene: TRBV4-3; CDR3aa: ASSQGWGTEAF
j_gene: TRBJ1-5; abundance: .; v_gene: TRBV5-8; CDR3aa: ASSLSLIASGQPQH
j_gene: TRBJ2-7; abundance: .; v_gene: TRBV6-5; CDR3aa: ASSERIGYEQY
j_gene: TRBJ2-5; abundance: .; v_gene: TRBV11-2; CDR3aa: ASSPGTSGSRETQY
j_gene: TRBJ1-5; abundance: .; v_gene: TRBV18; CDR3aa: ASSQQGSQPQH
j_gene: TRBJ2-7; abundance: .; v_gene: TRBV18; CDR3aa: ASSLSRDRVTYEQY
j_gene: TRBJ1-1; abundance: few; v_gene: TRBV5-5; CDR3aa: ASSRTGGRVNTEAF
j_gene: TRBJ2-7; abundance: .; v_gene: TRBV2; CDR3aa: ASSMNEDEQY
j_gene: TRBJ1-3; abundance: .; v_gene: TRBV5-1; CDR3aa: ASSLDDGHSGNTIY
j_gene: TRBJ1-2; abundance: .; v_gene: TRBV6-6; CDR3aa: ASRGSIRDSQHYT
j_gene: TRBJ1-4; abundance: once; v_gene: TRBV19; CDR3aa: ASSSVSTGNNEKLF
j_gene: TRBJ1-4; abundance: .; v_gene: TRBV7-9; CDR3aa: ASSPSGQGDEKLF
j_gene: TRBJ2-7; abundance: .; v_gene: TRBV6-5; CDR3aa: ASSPRQRTPREQY
j_gene: TRBJ1-2; abundance: .; v_gene: TRBV10-2; CDR3aa: ASRTAGGNGYT
j_gene: TRBJ2-7; abundance: .; v_gene: TRBV18; CDR3aa: ASSQYASGGVSSYEQY
j_gene: TRBJ2-2; abundance: .; v_gene: TRBV7-2; CDR3aa: ASRPFSSGRAPNTGELF
j_gene: TRBJ2-7; abundance: .; v_gene: TRBV9; CDR3aa: ASSSTAQTYEQY
j_gene: TRBJ1-2; abundance: .; v_gene: TRBV5-6; CDR3aa: ASSLLGERSGGYT
j_gene: TRBJ2-7; abundance: few; v_gene: TRBV7-3; CDR3aa: APVRGHEQY
j_gene: TRBJ2-5; abundance: .; v_gene: TRBV29-1; CDR3aa: SAPGEGAVTQY
j_gene: TRBJ1-3; abundance: medium-sized; v_gene: TRBV2; CDR3aa: ASSVGLTGNTIY
j_gene: TRBJ2-2; abundance: .; v_gene: TRBV19; CDR3aa: ASSQWAGELF
j_gene: TRBJ1-2; abundance: .; v_gene: TRBV15; CDR3aa: ATSRDLQGGVHGYT
j_gene: TRBJ2-3; abundance: .; v_gene: TRBV7-2; CDR3aa: ASSTLSDTQY
j_gene: TRBJ1-1; abundance: few; v_gene: TRBV30; CDR3aa: AWSPINTEAF
j_gene: TRBJ2-3; abundance: .; v_gene: TRBV9; CDR3aa: ASSAPGTSGSGTDTQY
j_gene: TRBJ2-7; abundance: .; v_gene: TRBV18; CDR3aa: ASQLAGGPHEQY
j_gene: TRBJ1-1; abundance: .; v_gene: TRBV2; CDR3aa: ASGGQARANTEAF
j_gene: TRBJ2-5; abundance: .; v_gene: TRBV9; CDR3aa: ASSGQGMEETQY
j_gene: TRBJ2-7; abundance: medium-sized; v_gene: TRBV7-2; CDR3aa: ASSLSRGGAGSSYEQY